This is a list of T cell receptor beta chains from one sample in a study of blood T cells in healthy people across ages. Via MiXCR, TCRdb re-called the 5' RACE reads, giving one row per CDR3 protein. The sample contains approximately 680,000 distinct CDR3 sequences, about 34% of which appear only once. Sample: blood. The receptors were sampled from a woman aged 80 or over in good health. Both conserved end residues are part of each CDR3. A D gene is named only where the DNA matches it firmly. Rows give clone size only sometimes, using once, few, many, or a class for an expanded clone.

TRBV7-2,TRBD1,-,TRBJ2-2,TGTGCCAGCAGTTACCCGGGACAGGGAAGAACCGGGGAGCTGTTTTTT,CASSYPGQGRTGELFF
TRBV20-1,-,-,TRBJ1-2,TGCAGTGCCTCGGCAGGGTCCGGAGGCTACACCTTC,CSASAGSGGYTF
TRBV7-2,-,-,TRBJ2-3,TGTGCCAGCAGCTTAGAGTGGACTAAGAATACGCAGTATTTT,CASSLEWTKNTQYF
TRBV28,TRBD2,-,TRBJ2-1,TGTGCCAGCAGGAAACAGGGACTAGCGGGCTACCAGTTCTTC,CASRKQGLAGYQFF
TRBV20-1,-,many,TRBJ1-2,TGCAGTGCTAGGCGTAACTATGGCTACACCTTC,CSARRNYGYTF
TRBV9,-,many,TRBJ2-3,TGTGCCAGCAGCGTGACAGGAGGGGGAGATACGCAGTATTTT,CASSVTGGGDTQYF
TRBV11-3,-,few,TRBJ2-3,TGTGCCAGCAGCTTAGGGCAGGGCAACGAGTTCCCAGATACGCAGTATTTT,CASSLGQGNEFPDTQYF
TRBV20-1,-,-,TRBJ1-2,TGCAGTGCTGCGACAGACAACTATGGCTACACCTTC,CSAATDNYGYTF
TRBV7-2,-,once,TRBJ2-5,TGTGCCAGCAGCCAAGGGGCCCCCCAGGAGACCCAGTACTTC,CASSQGAPQETQYF
TRBV25-1,-,-,TRBJ2-1,TGTGCCAGCAGTGAATATGGGGAGGCGGCTGAGCAGTTCTTC,CASSEYGEAAEQFF
TRBV25-1,-,-,TRBJ2-7,TGTGCCAGCAGTGGGCAGGGGCTTTTTATCTCCTACGAGCAGTACTTC,CASSGQGLFISYEQYF
TRBV20-1,-,many,TRBJ2-7,TGCAGTGCAATCGACGGCACCTCAATCAACGAGCAGTACTTC,CSAIDGTSINEQYF
TRBV7-2,-,-,TRBJ2-5,TGTGCCAGCAGCTTAGAGGCGAGGCAAGAGACCCAGTACTTC,CASSLEARQETQYF
TRBV6-6,-,many,TRBJ1-2,TGTGCCAGCAGTTCCGGAAGTCCCAAAGGCTATGGCTACACCTTC,CASSSGSPKGYGYTF
TRBV6-5,-,many,TRBJ2-3,TGTGCCAGCAGCCCCTTAGCAGTTAGCACAGATACGCAGTATTTT,CASSPLAVSTDTQYF
TRBV12-3/TRBV12-4,-,many,TRBJ2-3,TGTGCCAGCAGTTCCCGACTAGGTGGGACAGATACGCAGTATTTT,CASSSRLGGTDTQYF
TRBV9,-,many,TRBJ2-5,TGTGCCAGCAGCGCCCTCGTGGGAGACAGGCAAGAGACCCAGTACTTC,CASSALVGDRQETQYF
TRBV29-1,TRBD2,once,TRBJ2-3,TGCAGCGTTGAAGATCCGAGACTAGCGCTAGATACGCAGTATTTT,CSVEDPRLALDTQYF
TRBV7-9,-,many,TRBJ2-1,TGTGCCAGCAGCTTAGGCCGGCAGAGGTCCGAGCAGTTCTTC,CASSLGRQRSEQFF
TRBV20-1,TRBD2,many,TRBJ2-3,TGCAGTGCGAGGGTACTAGCGGGGGGCCCATTAGATACGCAGTATTTT,CSARVLAGGPLDTQYF
TRBV20-1,-,-,TRBJ2-3,TGCAGTGCCGGGCCCTTGCGCTCTAGCACAGATACGCAGTATTTT,CSAGPLRSSTDTQYF
TRBV6-6,-,many,TRBJ2-5,TGTGCCAGCAGATCGACGGTATTAGGGGAGACCCAGTACTTC,CASRSTVLGETQYF
TRBV20-1,-,once,TRBJ2-5,TGCAGTGCTAGAGATCAGGGCCGTGACCAAGAGACCCAGTACTTC,CSARDQGRDQETQYF
TRBV7-3,TRBD1,few,TRBJ2-2,TGTGCCAGCAGCTCGGACAGGGGCGGGGAGCTGTTTTTT,CASSSDRGGELFF
TRBV7-2,TRBD2,-,TRBJ2-7,TGTGCCAGCAGCTTGACTAGCGGCTCCTACAATGAGCAGTACTTC,CASSLTSGSYNEQYF
TRBV5-6,-,-,TRBJ1-2,TGTGCCAGCAGCCTGGCCCGGCATTACTATGACTACACCTTC,CASSLARHYYDYTF
TRBV4-3,-,-,TRBJ2-3,TGCGCCAGCACCCCAACTAGCAACACAGATACGCAGTATTTT,CASTPTSNTDTQYF
TRBV30,-,many,TRBJ2-1,TGTGCCTGGAGTAGCCCTTACCGGGGCAATGAGCAGTTCTTC,CAWSSPYRGNEQFF
TRBV9,TRBD1,many,TRBJ2-2,TGTGCCAGCAGCGTACGGACAGGGGTCACCGGGGAGCTGTTTTTT,CASSVRTGVTGELFF